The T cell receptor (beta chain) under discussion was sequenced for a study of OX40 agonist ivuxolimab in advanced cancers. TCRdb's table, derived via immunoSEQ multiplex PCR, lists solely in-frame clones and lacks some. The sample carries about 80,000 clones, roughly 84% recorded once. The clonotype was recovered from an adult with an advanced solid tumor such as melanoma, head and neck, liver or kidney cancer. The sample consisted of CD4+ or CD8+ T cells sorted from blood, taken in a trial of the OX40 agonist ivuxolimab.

The CDR3 DNA reads TGCGCCAGCGAAGGCACGGGATGTGAGGGGCCCTCCACAGATACGCAGTATTTT. Translated: CASEGTGCEGPSTDTQYF. The chain recombines TRBV10-1 with TRBJ2-3, with D perhaps TRBD1 or TRBD2 (5 bases each). Germline CDR1 and CDR2: WNHNN and SYGVQD (reference sequence). The V end lost 8 bases, the J end lost 2 bases, and 26 bases lay between the germline ends. The CDR3 covers 18 residues.